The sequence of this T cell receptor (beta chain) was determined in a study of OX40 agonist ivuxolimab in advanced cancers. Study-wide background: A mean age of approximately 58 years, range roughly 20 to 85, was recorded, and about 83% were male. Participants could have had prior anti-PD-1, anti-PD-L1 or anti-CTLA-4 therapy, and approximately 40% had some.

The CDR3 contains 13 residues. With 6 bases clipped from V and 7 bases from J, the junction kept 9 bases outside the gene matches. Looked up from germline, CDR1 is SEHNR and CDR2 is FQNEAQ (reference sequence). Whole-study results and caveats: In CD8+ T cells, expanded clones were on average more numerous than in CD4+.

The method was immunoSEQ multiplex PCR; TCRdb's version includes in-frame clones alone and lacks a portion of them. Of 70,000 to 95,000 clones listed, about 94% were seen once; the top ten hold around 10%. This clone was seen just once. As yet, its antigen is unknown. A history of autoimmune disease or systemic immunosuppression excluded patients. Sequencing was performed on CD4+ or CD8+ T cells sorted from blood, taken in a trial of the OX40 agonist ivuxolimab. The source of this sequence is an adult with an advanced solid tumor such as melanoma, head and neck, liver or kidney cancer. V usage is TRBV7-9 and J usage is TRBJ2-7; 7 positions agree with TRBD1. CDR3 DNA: TGTGCCAGCAGACAAGGGACAGCCTTTGAGCAGTACTTC. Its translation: CASRQGTAFEQYF.